These 10 T cell receptor beta chains were all obtained from the same sample, sequenced in a study of blood T cell repertoires in COVID-19. Measured with immunoSEQ multiplex PCR; TCRdb has only the in-frame clones, and not every one. The table has tens of thousands of clones, more than 70% seen once; the top ten hold 8%. The sequenced material came from peripheral blood. The receptors originated from a man aged 50 or older with active COVID-19.

This chain joins TRBV6-5 and TRBJ2-7; 7 bases agree with TRBD2. The CDR3 is 14 amino acids. Unmatched junction bases numbered 12, after V lost 8 bases and J lost 5 bases. Germline CDR1 is MNHEY and CDR2 is SVGAGI. The chain's CDR3 is CASSSGVGVHEQYF. CDR3 in DNA: TGTGCCAGCTCGAGCGGGGTGGGGGTCCACGAGCAGTACTTC.

This chain uses TRBV7-9 with TRBJ2-3; 15 bases align to TRBD2. The CDR3 loop spans 16 amino acids. V shed 0 bases and J 5 bases; nucleotides not matched to a gene: 0. Germline V CDR1 and CDR2: SEHNR, FQNEAQ (reference sequence). The CDR3 coding sequence is TGTGCCAGCAGCTTAGCGGGACTAGCGGGAGGAGATACGCAGTATTTT. Protein sequence: CASSLAGLAGGDTQYF.

The chain combines TRBV30 with TRBJ2-5; D may be TRBD2 (5 bases). Trimming left V 3 bases short and J 5 bases short, with 40 bases between. The CDR3 contains 22 residues. Looked up from germline, CDR1 is GTSNPN and CDR2 is SVGIG (reference sequence). The CDR3 here is CAWRRRPKTNREIVWAVETQYF. CDR3 DNA sequence: TGTGCCTGGAGACGAAGACCTAAAACAAACCGGGAAATCGTGTGGGCTGTGGAGACCCAGTACTTC.

The V and J genes are TRBV5-5 and TRBJ2-7; D possibly corresponds to TRBD2 (6 bases). Germline V gives CDR1 SGHKS, CDR2 YYEKEE (reference sequence). The germline V and J ends were trimmed by 3 bases and 3 bases, with 13 bases remaining between them. The CDR3 runs 14 residues. The CDR3 DNA reads TGTGCCAGCAGCTGGACCGGGGGTTTCTACGAGCAGTACTTC. Its translation is CASSWTGGFYEQYF. Variable domain in full (rest from reference TRBV5-5 and TRBJ2-7): DAGVTQSPTHLIKTRGQQVTLRCSPISGHKSVSWYQQVLGQGPQFIFQYYEKEERGRGNFPDRFSARQFPNYSSELNVNALLLGDSALYLCASSWTGGFYEQYFGPGTRLTVT.

The V call is TRBV28, the J call TRBJ1-3, with D unclear. The CDR3 is made up of 16 amino acids. Between the trimmed V and J ends, which lost 6 bases and 0 bases, there was a span of 15 bases. CDR1 and CDR2 (germline): MDHEN, SYDVKM. CDR3 coding DNA: TGTGCCAGCAGCCTGGAGGATTTTTACTCTGGAAACACCATATATTTT. Protein product: CASSLEDFYSGNTIYF.

CDR3 sequence: CSVQQVLNTEAFF. The CDR3 DNA follows: TGCAGCGTCCAACAGGTCCTGAACACTGAAGCTTTCTTT. The gene calls are TRBV29-1 and TRBJ1-1, with a possible D match to TRBD1 (5 bases). V was shortened by 6 bases and J by 0 bases, with 11 bases between the two germline ends. Per germline, CDR1 SQVTM and CDR2 ANQGSEA. This CDR3 contains 13 residues.

Only one count was recorded for this clone. V gene TRBV12-5 combines with J gene TRBJ1-1; D unresolved. The V end lost 3 bases, the J end lost 5 bases, and 10 bases lay between the germline ends. Germline CDR1 LGHNT, CDR2 FRNRAP. This CDR3 is 13 amino acids long. CDR3: CASGFETETEAFF. CDR3 bases: TGTGCTAGTGGTTTCGAAACAGAGACTGAAGCTTTCTTT.

Of note for this clone: The DNA is omitted, as the CDR3 cannot be located on it reliably, and the CDR3 follows TCRdb's listing. The gene calls are TRBV28 and TRBJ1-2. A total of 13 residues make up the CDR3, ends included. Germline-derived CDR1 and CDR2 are MDHEN and SYDVKM. CDR3 sequence reads: CASSSSGNYGYTF.

The rearrangement uses TRBV11-2 and TRBJ2-2; maybe TRBD1 (6 bases). Trimming shortened V by 0 bases and J by 7 bases, and 15 bases separated the two germline ends. The CDR3 consists of 16 residues. Germline lookup yields CDR1 SGHAT and CDR2 FQNNGV. The DNA for the CDR3 is TGTGCCAGCAGCTTAGAGGCAGGGGAAAGCGACGGGGAGCTGTTTTTT. This gives the protein CASSLEAGESDGELFF.

In its sample, this clone was seen once. The chain recombines TRBV5-6 with TRBJ1-2; unclear D gene. CDR1 and CDR2 (germline): SGHDT, YYEEEE. Trimming took off 4 bases at V and 10 bases at J, with 17 bases between the two ends. This CDR3 is 13 amino acids long. The CDR3 region has the DNA TGTGCCAGCAGCCTCCCCGGGATCAATGACTACACCTTC. The encoded protein is CASSLPGINDYTF.